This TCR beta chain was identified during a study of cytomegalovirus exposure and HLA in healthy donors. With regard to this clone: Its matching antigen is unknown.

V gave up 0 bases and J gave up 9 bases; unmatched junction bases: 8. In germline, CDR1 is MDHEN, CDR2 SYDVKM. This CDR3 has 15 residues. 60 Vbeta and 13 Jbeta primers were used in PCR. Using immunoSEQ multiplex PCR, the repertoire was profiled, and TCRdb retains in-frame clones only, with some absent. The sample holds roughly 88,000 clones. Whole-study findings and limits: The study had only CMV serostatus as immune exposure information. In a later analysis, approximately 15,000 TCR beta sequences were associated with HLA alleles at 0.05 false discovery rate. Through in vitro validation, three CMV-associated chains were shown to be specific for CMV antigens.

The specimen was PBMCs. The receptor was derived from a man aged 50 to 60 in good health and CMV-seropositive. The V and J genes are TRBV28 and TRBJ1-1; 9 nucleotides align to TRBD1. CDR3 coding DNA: TGTGCCAGCAGTTTATGGATGGGGACAGGGTCTAAAGCTTTCTTT. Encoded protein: CASSLWMGTGSKAFF.